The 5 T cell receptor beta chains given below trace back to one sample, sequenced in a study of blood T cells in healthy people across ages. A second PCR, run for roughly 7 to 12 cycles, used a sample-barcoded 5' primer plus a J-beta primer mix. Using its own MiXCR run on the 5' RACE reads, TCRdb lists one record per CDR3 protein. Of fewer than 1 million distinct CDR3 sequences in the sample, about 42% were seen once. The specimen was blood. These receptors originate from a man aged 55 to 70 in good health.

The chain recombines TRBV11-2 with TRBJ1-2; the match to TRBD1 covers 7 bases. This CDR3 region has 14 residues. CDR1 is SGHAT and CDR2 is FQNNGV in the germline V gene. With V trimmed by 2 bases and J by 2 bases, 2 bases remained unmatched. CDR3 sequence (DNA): TGTGCCAGCAGCTTAAGCAGGGGGAACTATGGCTACACCTTC. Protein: CASSLSRGNYGYTF.

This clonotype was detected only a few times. For the CDR3, the DNA is TGTGCCAGCAGTTTAATGGGGGAAGGGCTGGACATTCAGTACTTC. It translates to CASSLMGEGLDIQYF. J is TRBJ2-4 and V is TRBV27, with D perhaps assigned TRBD1 or TRBD2 (5 bases each). Trimming shortened V by 2 bases and J by 8 bases, and 16 bases separated the two germline ends. This CDR3 is built from 15 residues. From germline, CDR1 is MNHEY and CDR2 SMNVEV (reference sequence).

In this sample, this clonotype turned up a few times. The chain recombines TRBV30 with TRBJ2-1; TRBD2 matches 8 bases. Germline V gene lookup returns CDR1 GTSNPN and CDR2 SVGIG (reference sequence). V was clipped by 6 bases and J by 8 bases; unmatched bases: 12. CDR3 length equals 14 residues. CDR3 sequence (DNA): TGTGCCTGTCCAACGGGGGGGCCGAAGGATGAGCAGTTCTTC. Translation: CACPTGGPKDEQFF.

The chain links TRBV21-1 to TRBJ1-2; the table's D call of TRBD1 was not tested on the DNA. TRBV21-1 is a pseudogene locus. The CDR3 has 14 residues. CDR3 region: CASSRPGRGRGYTF. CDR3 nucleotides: TGTGCCAGCAGCAGGCCGGGCAGGGGAAGAGGCTACACCTTC.

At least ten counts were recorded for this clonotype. The CDR3 reads CASTSYLLRYEQFF. The CDR3 region has the DNA TGTGCCAGCACCTCCTATCTGCTGAGGTATGAGCAGTTCTTC. The genes are TRBV12-3 or TRBV12-4 and TRBJ2-1; D gene ambiguous. Trimming pared 7 bases from V and 8 bases from J, leaving 18 bases between. This CDR3 is built from 14 residues.